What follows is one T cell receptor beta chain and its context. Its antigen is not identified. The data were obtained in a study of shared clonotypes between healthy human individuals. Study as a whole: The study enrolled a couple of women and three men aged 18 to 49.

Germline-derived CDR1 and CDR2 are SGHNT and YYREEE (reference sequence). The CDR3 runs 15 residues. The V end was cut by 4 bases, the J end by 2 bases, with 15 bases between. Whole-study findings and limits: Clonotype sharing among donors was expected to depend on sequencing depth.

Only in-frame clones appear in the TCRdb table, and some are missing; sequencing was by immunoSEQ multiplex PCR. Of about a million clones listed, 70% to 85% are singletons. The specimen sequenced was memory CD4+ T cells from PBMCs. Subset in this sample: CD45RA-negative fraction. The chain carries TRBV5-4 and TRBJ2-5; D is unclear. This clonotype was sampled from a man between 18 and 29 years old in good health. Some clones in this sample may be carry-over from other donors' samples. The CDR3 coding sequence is TGTGCCAGCAGCGGCGACGTCCTCCTTCAAGAGACCCAGTACTTC. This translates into CASSGDVLLQETQYF. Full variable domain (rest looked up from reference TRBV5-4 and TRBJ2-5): ETGVTQSPTHLIKTRGQQVTLRCSSQSGHNTVSWYQQALGQGPQFIFQYYREEENGRGNFPPRFSGLQFPNYSSELNVNALELDDSALYLCASSGDVLLQETQYFGPGTRLLVL.